Given below is one T cell receptor beta chain in context. CDR3 size: 13 residues. In germline, CDR1 is LNHDA, CDR2 SQIVND (reference sequence). V lost 7 bases, J lost 2 bases, and 11 bases lay in between. The PCR employed 60 Vbeta primers together with 13 Jbeta primers. Produced via immunoSEQ multiplex PCR; TCRdb's table is partial and in-frame only. This sample carries about 130,000 clones, roughly four fifths of them seen once, and the ten largest clones take roughly 7.2%. This sample is drawn from a study of cytomegalovirus exposure and HLA in healthy donors. What was sequenced was PBMCs. The receptor was isolated from a male donor in good health and CMV-seronegative. The genes are TRBV19 and TRBJ1-1; D is unresolved. CDR3 bases: TGTGCCAGTATAGGCGGCTCCAACACTGAAGCTTTCTTT. Translated: CASIGGSNTEAFF.